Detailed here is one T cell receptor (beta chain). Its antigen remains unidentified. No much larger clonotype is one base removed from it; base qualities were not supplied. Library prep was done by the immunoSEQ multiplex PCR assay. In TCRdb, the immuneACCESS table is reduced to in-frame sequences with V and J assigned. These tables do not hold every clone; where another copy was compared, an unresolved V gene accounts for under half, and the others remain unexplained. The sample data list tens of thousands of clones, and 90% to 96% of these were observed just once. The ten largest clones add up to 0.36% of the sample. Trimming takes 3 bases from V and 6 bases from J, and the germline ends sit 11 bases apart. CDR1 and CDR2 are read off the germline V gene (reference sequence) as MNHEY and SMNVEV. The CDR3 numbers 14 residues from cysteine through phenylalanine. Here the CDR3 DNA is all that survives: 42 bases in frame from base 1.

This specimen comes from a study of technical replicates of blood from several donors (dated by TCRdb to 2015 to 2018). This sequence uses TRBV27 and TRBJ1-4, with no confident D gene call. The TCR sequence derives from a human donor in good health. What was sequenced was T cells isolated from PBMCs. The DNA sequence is TGTGCCAGCAGTTTGTGGGCGGGATATGAAAAACTGTTTTTT. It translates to CASSLWAGYEKLFF.